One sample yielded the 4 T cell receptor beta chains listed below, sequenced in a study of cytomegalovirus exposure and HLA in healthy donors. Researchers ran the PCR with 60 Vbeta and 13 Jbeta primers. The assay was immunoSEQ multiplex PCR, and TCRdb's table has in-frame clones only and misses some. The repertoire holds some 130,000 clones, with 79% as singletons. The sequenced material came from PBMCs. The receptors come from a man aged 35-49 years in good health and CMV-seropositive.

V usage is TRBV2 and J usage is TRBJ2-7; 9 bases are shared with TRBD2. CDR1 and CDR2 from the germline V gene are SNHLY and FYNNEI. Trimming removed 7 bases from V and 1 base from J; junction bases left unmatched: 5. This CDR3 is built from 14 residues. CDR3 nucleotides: TGTGCCAGCACCCGCGGGAGGGCGTCCTACGAGCAGTACTTC. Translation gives CASTRGRASYEQYF.

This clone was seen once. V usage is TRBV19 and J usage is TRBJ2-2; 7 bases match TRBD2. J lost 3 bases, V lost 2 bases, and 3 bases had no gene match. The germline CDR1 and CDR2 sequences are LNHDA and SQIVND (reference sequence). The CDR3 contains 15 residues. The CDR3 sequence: CASSISSGHTGELFF. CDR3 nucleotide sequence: TGTGCCAGTAGTATATCTAGCGGCCACACCGGGGAGCTGTTTTTT.

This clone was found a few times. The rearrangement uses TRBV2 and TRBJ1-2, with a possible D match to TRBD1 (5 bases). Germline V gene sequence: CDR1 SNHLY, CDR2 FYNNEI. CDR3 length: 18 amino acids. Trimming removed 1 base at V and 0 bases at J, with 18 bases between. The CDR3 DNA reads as TGTGCCAGCAGTGAAGTAGGTGCGACAGCGGGTACTAACTATGGCTACACCTTC. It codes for CASSEVGATAGTNYGYTF.

CDR3 nucleotides: TGTGCCAGCAGTGTCGGAGTGCAGCTTAACTATGGCTACACCTTC. Protein: CASSVGVQLNYGYTF. J is TRBJ1-2 and V is TRBV6-1; no firm D call. The V end was cut by 4 bases, the J end by 1 base, with 13 bases between. CDR1 is MNHNS, CDR2 SASEGT, per germline. The CDR3 has 15 amino acids.